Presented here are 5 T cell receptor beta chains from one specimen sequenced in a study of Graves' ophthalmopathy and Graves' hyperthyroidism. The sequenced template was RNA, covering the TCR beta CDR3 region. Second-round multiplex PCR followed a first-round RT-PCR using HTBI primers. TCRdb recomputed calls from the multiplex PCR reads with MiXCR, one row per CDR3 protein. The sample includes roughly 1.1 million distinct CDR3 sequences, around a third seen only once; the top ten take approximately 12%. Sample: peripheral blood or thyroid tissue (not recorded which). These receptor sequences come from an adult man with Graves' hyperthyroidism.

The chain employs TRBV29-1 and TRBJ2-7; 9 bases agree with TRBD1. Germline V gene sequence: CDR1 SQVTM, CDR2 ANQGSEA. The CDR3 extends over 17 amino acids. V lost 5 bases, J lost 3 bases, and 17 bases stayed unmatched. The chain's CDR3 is CSVQNMVGGTGSYEQYF. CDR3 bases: TGCAGCGTTCAAAACATGGTTGGTGGGACAGGGAGCTACGAGCAGTACTTC.

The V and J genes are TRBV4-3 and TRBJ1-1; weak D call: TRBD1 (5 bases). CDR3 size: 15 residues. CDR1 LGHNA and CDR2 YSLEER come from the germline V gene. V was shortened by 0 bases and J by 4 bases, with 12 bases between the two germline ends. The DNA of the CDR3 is TGCGCCAGCAGCCAAGACGGGGGGTTTGGCACTGAAGCTTTCTTT. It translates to CASSQDGGFGTEAFF.

CDR3 residues: CSVRLAGGGETQYF. The DNA of the CDR3 is TGCAGCGTCAGACTAGCGGGAGGAGGAGAGACCCAGTACTTC. The genes are TRBV29-1 and TRBJ2-5; 13 positions agree with TRBD2. Trimming removed 6 bases from V and 4 bases from J; junction bases left unmatched: 5. The length of the CDR3 is 14 residues. CDR1 is SQVTM, CDR2 ANQGSEA, per germline.

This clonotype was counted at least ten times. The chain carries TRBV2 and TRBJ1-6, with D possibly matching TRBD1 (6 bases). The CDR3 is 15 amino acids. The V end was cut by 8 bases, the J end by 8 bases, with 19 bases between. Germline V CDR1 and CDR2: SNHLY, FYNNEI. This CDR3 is CASDPKQGLDSPLHF. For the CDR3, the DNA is TGTGCCAGCGATCCGAAGCAGGGGTTGGATTCACCCCTCCACTTT. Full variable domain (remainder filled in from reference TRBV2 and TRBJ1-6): EPEVTQTPSHQVTQMGQEVILRCVPISNHLYFYWYRQILGQKVEFLVSFYNNEISEKSEIFDDQFSVERPDGSNFTLKIRSTKLEDSAMYFCASDPKQGLDSPLHFGNGTRLTVT.

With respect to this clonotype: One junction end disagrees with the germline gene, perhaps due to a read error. The CDR3 reads CASSYSPGTSGGINTGELFF. CDR3 in DNA: TGTGCCAGCAGTTACTCTCCTGGGACTAGCGGGGGAATTAACACCGGGGAGCTGTTTTTT. This chain links TRBV10-3 with TRBJ2-2, with 14 bases aligning to TRBD2. Germline CDR1 ENHRY, CDR2 SYGVKD. The CDR3 has 20 residues.